The next 29 T cell receptor beta chains were all read from a single sample in a study of cytomegalovirus exposure and HLA in healthy donors. Repertoires were generated with immunoSEQ multiplex PCR, while TCRdb's copy carries only in-frame clones and drops some. The table has about 160,000 clones, 70% to 90% seen once. The sequenced material came from PBMCs. The receptors were sampled from a woman between 25 and 40 years old in good health and CMV-seronegative.

About this clone itself: The germline gene is not matched at one end of the junction; a read error may be the cause. The rearrangement uses TRBV29-1 and TRBJ2-7, with 9 bases matching TRBD1. Germline V gives CDR1 SQVTM, CDR2 ANQGSEA. This CDR3 is 13 amino acids long. CDR3 nucleotides: TGCAGCGTTGAGGACAGGGGATCCTACGGGCAGTACTTC. This gives the protein CSVEDRGSYGQYF.

The chain uses TRBV7-7 and TRBJ2-5; TRBD2 is a possible D gene (6 bases). V lost 3 bases and J lost 2, with 13 bases in between. Germline values: CDR1 SSHAT, CDR2 FNYEAQ (reference sequence). The CDR3 sequence is 15 residues long. The CDR3 DNA is TGTGCCAGCAGCTTGGGGACCGGGACTCAAGAGACCCAGTACTTC. It is translated as CASSLGTGTQETQYF.

The V gene is TRBV4-2, the J gene TRBJ1-1; tentative D call: TRBD1 (5 bases). Trimming removed 4 bases from V and 1 base from J, with 16 bases in between. Germline loops: CDR1 LGHNA, CDR2 YNFKEQ. The CDR3 consists of 16 residues. The CDR3 region is CASSLSAPGWNTEAFF. The CDR3 region has the DNA TGTGCCAGCAGCCTCAGCGCGCCAGGGTGGAACACTGAAGCTTTCTTT.

This chain joins TRBV7-9 and TRBJ1-2, with D perhaps TRBD1 (6 bases). The CDR3 runs 15 residues. Looked up from germline, CDR1 is SEHNR and CDR2 is FQNEAQ (reference sequence). V was clipped by 1 base and J by 4 bases, with 13 bases between them. Here the CDR3 DNA reads TGTGCCAGCAGCTTAGACACCGGGGGGGCCTATGGCTACACCTTC. It encodes CASSLDTGGAYGYTF. The complete variable domain, with remaining parts taken from reference TRBV7-9 and TRBJ1-2, reads DTGVSQNPRHKITKRGQNVTFRCDPISEHNRLYWYRQTLGQGPEFLTYFQNEAQLEKSRLLSDRFSAERPKGSFSTLEIQRTEQGDSAMYLCASSLDTGGAYGYTFGSGTRLTVV.

The gene calls are TRBV5-1 and TRBJ2-7; D is undetermined. The length of the CDR3 is 15 residues. Between the trimmed V and J ends, which lost 0 bases and 0 bases, there was a span of 10 bases. Per germline, CDR1 SGHRS and CDR2 YFSETQ. The CDR3 DNA sequence: TGCGCCAGCAGCTTGGGACCTTACCGCTCCTACGAGCAGTACTTC. It encodes CASSLGPYRSYEQYF.

The rearrangement links TRBV2 to TRBJ2-5, with TRBD1 as a possible D gene (6 bases). Germline-derived CDR1 and CDR2 are SNHLY and FYNNEI. Trimming removed 5 bases from V and 3 bases from J, with 16 bases in between. CDR3 length equals 15 residues. Here the CDR3 DNA reads TGTGCCAGCAGTACAACCGGGACAAAGAAAGAGACCCAGTACTTC. Its translation is CASSTTGTKKETQYF.

This clone has only a few counts. The gene calls are TRBV19 and TRBJ1-5, with D unresolved. Trimming removed 6 bases from V and 4 bases from J, with 13 bases in between. This CDR3 spans 14 amino acids. Germline V gene sequence: CDR1 LNHDA, CDR2 SQIVND (reference sequence). Here the CDR3 reads CASRSALWNQPQHF. CDR3 bases: TGTGCCAGTAGATCCGCGCTCTGGAATCAGCCCCAGCATTTT. The full variable domain, in which reference TRBV19 and TRBJ1-5 provide the parts outside the CDR3, is DGGITQSPKYLFRKEGQNVTLSCEQNLNHDAMYWYRQDPGQGLRLIYYSQIVNDFQKGDIAEGYSVSREKKESFPLTVTSAQKNPTAFYLCASRSALWNQPQHFGDGTRLSIL.

The chain employs TRBV27 and TRBJ2-1, with TRBD1 matching 9 bases. With 5 bases clipped from V and 4 bases from J, the junction kept 9 bases outside the gene matches. Germline CDR1 and CDR2: MNHEY and SMNVEV (reference sequence). This CDR3 spans 16 amino acids. The CDR3 protein is CASSRKPGQGYNEQFF. Here the CDR3 DNA reads TGTGCCAGCAGTCGAAAACCGGGACAGGGTTACAATGAGCAGTTCTTC.

The V and J genes are TRBV7-2 and TRBJ2-3; 10 positions match TRBD1. Germline CDR1 SGHTA, CDR2 FQGNSA. CDR3 length equals 13 residues. Trimming at V came to 4 bases and at J to 9 bases, leaving 4 bases not matched to a gene. CDR3 nucleotides: TGTGCCAGCAGCTGGGACAGGGGAGAGACGCAGTATTTT. Its protein is CASSWDRGETQYF.

This clone was seen only once. V is TRBV5-1 and J is TRBJ2-1, with 11 bases that match TRBD1. Germline V CDR1 and CDR2: SGHRS, YFSETQ. V lost 7 bases and J lost 8; bases outside the gene matches: 8. The CDR3 contains 14 residues. The CDR3 DNA reads as TGCGCCAGCCTCCGGGACAGGGGGGGAGATGAGCAGTTCTTC. As protein: CASLRDRGGDEQFF.

V and J are TRBV30 and TRBJ2-1; D may match TRBD1 or TRBD2 (5 bases each). CDR1 GTSNPN and CDR2 SVGIG come from the germline V gene (reference sequence). The CDR3 is 18 residues long. The V gene lost 3 bases and the J gene lost 4 bases, with 25 bases spanning the gap. CDR3 region: CAWRLRGRTPFKYNEQFF. The CDR3, as DNA: TGTGCCTGGAGACTACGGGGCCGTACCCCCTTTAAGTACAATGAGCAGTTCTTC.

The chain's CDR3 is CASSPPGANYGYTF. The DNA of the CDR3 is TGTGCCAGCAGCCCACCCGGGGCTAACTATGGCTACACCTTC. This rearrangement joins TRBV7-9 to TRBJ1-2; D gene ambiguous. The germline V gene has CDR1 SEHNR and CDR2 FQNEAQ (reference sequence). The CDR3 loop spans 14 amino acids. V lost 5 bases, J lost 0 bases, and 10 bases lay in between.

V usage is TRBV30 and J usage is TRBJ2-5, with 7 bases matching TRBD2. CDR1 is GTSNPN, CDR2 SVGIG, per germline (reference sequence). The V and J ends lost 2 bases and 1 base, in that order; junction bases with no gene match: 7. The CDR3 runs 15 residues. The CDR3 DNA is TGTGCCTGGAGTTCAATGGGAGGGTTCCAAGAGACCCAGTACTTC. Translating it yields CAWSSMGGFQETQYF.

This rearrangement joins TRBV4-3 to TRBJ2-7; 10 nucleotides match TRBD1. This CDR3 contains 15 residues. The V segment lost 4 bases and the J segment 2 bases; nucleotides outside the gene matches: 5. The V gene's germline CDR1 is LGHNA and CDR2 YSLEER. Here the CDR3 reads CASSRGTGAAYEQYF. As DNA, the CDR3 is TGCGCCAGCAGCCGGGGGACAGGGGCGGCCTACGAGCAGTACTTC.

The gene calls are TRBV29-1 and TRBJ1-1, with D unclear. The CDR3 has 14 amino acids. Trimming left V 6 bases short and J 0 bases short, with 14 bases between. Germline lookup yields CDR1 SQVTM and CDR2 ANQGSEA. CDR3 bases: TGCAGCGTAGCACTAGACGGCCTGAACACTGAAGCTTTCTTT. This encodes CSVALDGLNTEAFF. The variable domain in full, with the rest retrieved from reference TRBV29-1 and TRBJ1-1, is SAVISQKPSRDICQRGTSLTIQCQVDSQVTMMFWYRQQPGQSLTLIATANQGSEATYESGFVIDKFPISRPNLTFSTLTVSNMSPEDSSIYLCSVALDGLNTEAFFGQGTRLTVV.

This sequence joins TRBV25-1 and TRBJ2-1, with D maybe TRBD1 (5 bases). The CDR3 covers 16 residues. Trimming shortened V by 3 bases and J by 0 bases, and 12 bases separated the two germline ends. In germline, CDR1 is MGHDK, CDR2 SYGVNS. The CDR3 loop is CASSDVRGASYNEQFF. The CDR3, as DNA: TGTGCCAGCAGTGATGTAAGGGGCGCCTCCTACAATGAGCAGTTCTTC.

The V gene is TRBV7-6, the J gene TRBJ2-1; D tentatively fits TRBD1 or TRBD2 (5 bases each). Trimming left V 5 bases short and J 2 bases short, with 13 bases between. The CDR3 spans 15 residues. The V gene's germline CDR1 is SGHVS and CDR2 FNYEAQ. The CDR3 coding sequence is TGTGCCAGCAGCCCCCGGGACCAAACCTACAATGAGCAGTTCTTC. Encoded protein: CASSPRDQTYNEQFF.

Here the CDR3 reads CASSSPTSAEKLFF. The DNA for the CDR3 is TGTGCCAGCAGTTCCCCGACTAGTGCTGAAAAACTGTTTTTT. The chain links TRBV28 to TRBJ1-4, with unresolved D. V was pared by 4 bases and J by 7 bases, with 13 bases between. CDR3 size: 14 residues. The V gene's germline CDR1 is MDHEN and CDR2 SYDVKM. The entire variable domain, with the rest obtained from reference TRBV28 and TRBJ1-4, is as follows: DVKVTQSSRYLVKRTGEKVFLECVQDMDHENMFWYRQDPGLGLRLIYFSYDVKMKEKGDIPEGYSVSREKKERFSLILESASTNQTSMYLCASSSPTSAEKLFFGSGTQLSVL.

This chain connects TRBV9 to TRBJ1-1; D is uncertain. V lost 3 bases and J 7 bases, leaving 16 bases between the germline ends. The germline gives CDR1 SGDLS, CDR2 YYNGEE. The CDR3 contains 14 residues. CDR3 DNA: TGTGCCAGCAGCGATTTCGAGACGGGTGTTGAAGCTTTCTTT. Amino acids: CASSDFETGVEAFF.

This clone was seen only once. The chain is built from TRBV6-5 and TRBJ1-4; possibly TRBD1 for D (6 bases). Germline V gives CDR1 MNHEY, CDR2 SVGAGI. Between the trimmed V and J ends, which lost 5 bases and 7 bases, there was a span of 14 bases. This CDR3 has 14 residues. This chain's CDR3 is CASSEQGYSEKLFF. In DNA, the CDR3 is TGTGCCAGCAGTGAACAGGGATACAGTGAAAAACTGTTTTTT.

CDR3 nucleotide sequence: TGTGCCAGCAGCGTGACAGGGCTCAACTATGGCTACACCTTC. This translates into CASSVTGLNYGYTF. This chain connects TRBV9 to TRBJ1-2; 7 bases match TRBD1. CDR1 is SGDLS and CDR2 is YYNGEE in the germline V gene. Germline trimming cut 2 bases from V and 2 bases from J; bases unmatched to any gene: 3. The CDR3 covers 14 residues.

This rearrangement joins TRBV14 to TRBJ1-1; the match to TRBD1 covers 8 bases. Germline values: CDR1 SGHDN, CDR2 FVKESK. The CDR3 consists of 15 residues. J lost 4 bases, V lost 3 bases, and 7 bases had no gene match. DNA for the CDR3: TGTGCCAGCAGCCACCACAGGGGGGTGAGCACTGAAGCTTTCTTT. It codes for CASSHHRGVSTEAFF.

As DNA, the CDR3 is TGTGCCAGCACAGGGACTAAGTCCTACGAGCAGTACTTC. Translated: CASTGTKSYEQYF. V usage is TRBV2 and J usage is TRBJ2-7; 7 nucleotides line up with TRBD2. V shed 7 bases, J shed 1 base, and the junction held 4 bases outside the gene matches. CDR1 and CDR2 (germline): SNHLY, FYNNEI. The CDR3 has 13 amino acids.

The gene calls are TRBV6-1 and TRBJ1-2; D ambiguous. The V end lost 3 bases, the J end lost 13 bases, and 3 bases lay between the germline ends. This CDR3 has 8 amino acids. Germline V gene sequence: CDR1 MNHNS, CDR2 SASEGT. In DNA form, the CDR3 reads TGTGCCAGCAGTGACGTCACCTTC. This gives the protein CASSDVTF.

The V gene is TRBV25-1, the J gene TRBJ1-1, with D maybe TRBD1 (6 bases). CDR1 is MGHDK and CDR2 is SYGVNS in the germline V gene. V was cut by 7 bases and J by 3 bases, with 12 bases left in between. The CDR3 is 13 residues long. This CDR3 reads CASTRSGDTEAFF. The CDR3, as DNA: TGTGCCAGCACCCGGTCAGGGGACACTGAAGCTTTCTTT.

The chain links TRBV11-2 to TRBJ1-6, with D possibly TRBD1 on 6 matching bases. Germline CDR1 reads SGHAT; CDR2 reads FQNNGV. Trimming pared 4 bases from V and 7 bases from J, leaving 20 bases between. The CDR3 is 17 amino acids. As DNA, the CDR3 is TGTGCCAGCAGCTCTCAACAGGGAGGGGCGGGAAATTCACCCCTCCACTTT. Its translation is CASSSQQGGAGNSPLHF.

The V gene is TRBV11-2, the J gene TRBJ2-3; D call uncertain. The CDR3 contains 15 residues. Per the germline V gene, CDR1 is SGHAT and CDR2 is FQNNGV. Trimming removed 3 bases from V and 0 bases from J, with 10 bases in between. The CDR3 DNA reads TGTGCCAGCAGCTTGAACTGGGGTAGCACAGATACGCAGTATTTT. Protein sequence: CASSLNWGSTDTQYF.

The gene calls are TRBV4-1 and TRBJ2-7; D is possibly TRBD2 (6 bases). Per germline, CDR1 MGHRA and CDR2 YSYEKL. V shed 4 bases and J shed 6 bases, with 19 bases lying between them. The CDR3 contains 15 residues. The CDR3 DNA reads TGCGCCAGCAGCCCAAAGAATCCGAAGGGACTCGAGCAGTACTTC. Translation gives CASSPKNPKGLEQYF.

This clone occurred once. The chain carries TRBV7-2 and TRBJ1-1; unclear D gene. Germline lookup yields CDR1 SGHTA and CDR2 FQGNSA. Trimming took off 5 bases at V and 1 base at J, with 11 bases between the two ends. The CDR3 totals 14 residues. The CDR3 bases are TGTGCCAGCAGCACCCAGCCAACGAACACTGAAGCTTTCTTT. Residues: CASSTQPTNTEAFF.